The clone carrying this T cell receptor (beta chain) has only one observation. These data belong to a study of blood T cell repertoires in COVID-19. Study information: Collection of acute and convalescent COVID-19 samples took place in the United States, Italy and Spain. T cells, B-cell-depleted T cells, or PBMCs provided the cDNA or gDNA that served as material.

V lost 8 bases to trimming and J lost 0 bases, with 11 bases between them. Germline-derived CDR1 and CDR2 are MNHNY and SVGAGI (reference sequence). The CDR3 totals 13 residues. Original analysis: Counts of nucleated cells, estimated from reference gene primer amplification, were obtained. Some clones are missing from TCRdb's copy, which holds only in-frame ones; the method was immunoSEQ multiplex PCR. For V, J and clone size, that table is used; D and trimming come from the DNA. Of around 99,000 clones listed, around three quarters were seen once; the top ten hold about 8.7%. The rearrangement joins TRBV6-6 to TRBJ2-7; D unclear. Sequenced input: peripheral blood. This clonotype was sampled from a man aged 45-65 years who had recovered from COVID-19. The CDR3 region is CASHPTLSYEQYF. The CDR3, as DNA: TGTGCCAGCCACCCGACTCTCTCCTACGAGCAGTACTTC.